This TCR beta chain was captured by sequencing in a study of shared clonotypes between healthy human individuals. As to this clone: Its cognate antigen is unknown.

The CDR3 loop spans 17 amino acids. Trimming removed 2 bases at V and 6 bases at J, with 21 bases between. Germline V gene sequence: CDR1 SGDLS, CDR2 YYNGEE. Deep-level settings were used for running the assay. Assay: immunoSEQ multiplex PCR; the TCRdb copy retains only in-frame clones and omits some. This sample has roughly 2,300,000 clones, with about 90% found just once. Study-wide results and caveats: Large depth notwithstanding, sorted-subset sequencing proved incomplete by rarefaction.

This clonotype originated in a man between 18 and 35 years old in good health. Some clones in this sample may be carry-over from other donors' samples. The sequencing sample was made of naive CD4+ T cells from PBMCs. Subset defined: CD45RA+ positively selected. This sequence joins TRBV9 and TRBJ2-1; no reliable D call. The CDR3 protein is CASSVSGRLGPSNEQFF. As DNA, the CDR3 is TGTGCCAGCAGCGTGTCGGGTAGGCTAGGCCCGTCCAATGAGCAGTTCTTC.